The 15 T cell receptor beta chains reported below all come from one sample, sequenced in a study of T-cell memory formation after mild COVID-19. TCRdb independently ran MiXCR on the 5' RACE reads; one entry per CDR3 protein. Of fewer than 650,000 distinct CDR3 sequences in the sample, roughly 17% were seen once. Sequenced: PBMCs or a T cell subset sorted from them (not recorded which). Receptor source: an adult woman who had mild COVID-19 (a few samples of this study predate the infection). Cell type and time point are not known.

The V and J genes are TRBV12-3 or TRBV12-4 and TRBJ2-5; 9 bases fit TRBD2. V trimming: 6 bases; J trimming: 1 base; junction bases outside the gene matches: 6. The CDR3 is 15 residues long. CDR3 DNA: TGTGCCAGCAGCTATAGCGGGGGCTTCCAAGAGACCCAGTACTTC. The encoded protein is CASSYSGGFQETQYF.

The chain has TRBV5-1 and TRBJ2-2; perhaps TRBD2 as D (6 bases). The V gene's germline CDR1 is SGHRS and CDR2 YFSETQ. The V gene lost 2 bases and the J gene lost 6 bases, with 8 bases spanning the gap. The CDR3 is 13 residues long. CDR3 in DNA: TGCGCCAGCAGCTTAAGGGAGGCCGGGGAGCTGTTTTTT. Protein product: CASSLREAGELFF.

In this sample, this clonotype turned up a few times. The chain couples TRBV18 to TRBJ2-5, with 14 bases matching TRBD2. CDR1 is KGHSH, CDR2 LQKENI, per germline. V was clipped by 3 bases and J by 5 bases; unmatched bases: 5. This CDR3 has 16 residues. The CDR3, as DNA: TGTGCCAGCTCACCGGGACTAGCGGGAGTGCTGGAGACCCAGTACTTC. Its protein product is CASSPGLAGVLETQYF. Supplemented by reference TRBV18 and TRBJ2-5, the full variable domain reads NAGVMQNPRHLVRRRGQEARLRCSPMKGHSHVYWYRQLPEEGLKFMVYLQKENIIDESGMPKERFSAEFPKEGPSILRIQQVVRGDSAAYFCASSPGLAGVLETQYFGPGTRLLVL.

The CDR3 region is CASSLGVGGPYNEQFF. The DNA for the CDR3 is TGTGCCAGCAGCTTAGGGGTAGGGGGCCCCTACAATGAGCAGTTCTTC. This rearrangement joins TRBV7-9 to TRBJ2-1; 7 nucleotides match TRBD1. V gave up 1 base and J gave up 2 bases; unmatched junction bases: 5. This CDR3 spans 16 amino acids. CDR1 and CDR2 from the germline V gene are SEHNR and FQNEAQ (reference sequence).

The chain is built from TRBV24-1 and TRBJ2-2, with a tentative D call TRBD1 (6 bases). Trimming took off 4 bases at V and 8 bases at J, with 7 bases between the two ends. There are 12 residues in the CDR3. Looked up from germline, CDR1 is KGHDR and CDR2 is SFDVKD. CDR3 sequence reads: CATSEGAGELFF. DNA of the CDR3: TGTGCCACCAGTGAGGGGGCAGGGGAGCTGTTTTTT.

This clonotype was seen at least ten times. The rearrangement links TRBV15 to TRBJ2-2; D gene ambiguous. The CDR3 spans 12 residues. Germline-derived CDR1 and CDR2 are LNHNV and YYDKDF (reference sequence). The ends were cut back, 0 bases at V and 7 bases at J, with 3 bases in the middle. The CDR3 loop reads CATSREVGELFF. The CDR3 DNA reads as TGTGCCACCAGCAGAGAGGTCGGGGAGCTGTTTTTT.

In this sample, this clonotype turned up a few times. V usage is TRBV7-9 and J usage is TRBJ1-5, with 9 bases fitting TRBD1. The J segment lost 5 bases and the V segment lost 5 bases, leaving 10 bases of the junction unmatched. The CDR3 consists of 16 residues. Germline values: CDR1 SEHNR, CDR2 FQNEAQ (reference sequence). CDR3 DNA: TGTGCCAGCAGCAGCGACCCCGGGACAGGGTATCAGCCCCAGCATTTT. It specifies CASSSDPGTGYQPQHF.

This clonotype was seen a few times. V gene TRBV3-1 combines with J gene TRBJ1-2, with D possibly matching TRBD1 (6 bases). Germline loops: CDR1 LGHDT, CDR2 YNNKEL (reference sequence). The ends were cut back, 4 bases at V and 7 bases at J, with 10 bases in the middle. There are 12 residues in the CDR3. CDR3 protein: CASSLDRFGYTF. In DNA, the CDR3 is TGTGCCAGCAGCCTCGACAGGTTTGGCTACACCTTC.

This chain joins TRBV18 and TRBJ2-1, with TRBD2 identical over 8 bases. CDR3 length equals 15 residues. The J segment lost 9 bases and the V segment lost 1 base, leaving 8 bases of the junction unmatched. From germline, CDR1 is KGHSH and CDR2 LQKENI. CDR3: CASSPRVAGGGEQFF. CDR3 nucleotides: TGTGCCAGCTCACCACGTGTTGCGGGAGGAGGTGAGCAGTTCTTC.

This clonotype was seen many times. DNA for the CDR3: TGTGCCAGCAGCTCGCTCGGATGGGGGGGAGAGACCCAGTACTTC. This gives the protein CASSSLGWGGETQYF. This sequence joins TRBV7-2 and TRBJ2-5; TRBD2 matches 7 bases. The CDR3 contains 15 residues. Germline values: CDR1 SGHTA, CDR2 FQGNSA. Germline trimming cut 4 bases from V and 4 bases from J; bases unmatched to any gene: 9.

This chain links TRBV19 with TRBJ1-2; 7 bases are shared with TRBD1. CDR3 length equals 14 residues. The V and J ends lost 6 bases and 0 bases, in that order; junction bases with no gene match: 4. From germline, CDR1 is LNHDA and CDR2 SQIVND (reference sequence). CDR3 residues: CASSPGQSNYGYTF. The DNA for the CDR3 is TGTGCCAGTAGCCCGGGACAGTCTAACTATGGCTACACCTTC. Supplemented by reference TRBV19 and TRBJ1-2, the full variable domain reads DGGITQSPKYLFRKEGQNVTLSCEQNLNHDAMYWYRQDPGQGLRLIYYSQIVNDFQKGDIAEGYSVSREKKESFPLTVTSAQKNPTAFYLCASSPGQSNYGYTFGSGTRLTVV.

The rearrangement links TRBV15 to TRBJ2-3; D gene uncertain. The germline CDR1 and CDR2 sequences are LNHNV and YYDKDF (reference sequence). The CDR3 spans 13 residues. The ends were cut back, 0 bases at V and 4 bases at J, with 5 bases in the middle. The CDR3 nucleotides are TGTGCCACCAGCAGAGACTTAGCAGATACGCAGTATTTT. Its protein product is CATSRDLADTQYF.

This clonotype was detected only a few times. This sequence joins TRBV29-1 and TRBJ1-1; D gene ambiguous. This CDR3 spans 11 amino acids. CDR1 and CDR2 (germline): SQVTM, ANQGSEA. V was pared by 5 bases and J by 3 bases, with 7 bases between. CDR3 bases: TGCAGCGTTTTTCGGGACACTGAAGCTTTCTTT. It specifies CSVFRDTEAFF.

There are a few counts of this clonotype. The chain has TRBV20-1 and TRBJ2-1, with D maybe TRBD1 (5 bases). The CDR3 runs to 13 residues. V gave up 0 bases and J gave up 7 bases, with 10 bases separating them. The germline V gene has CDR1 DFQATT and CDR2 SNEGSKA (reference sequence). This chain's CDR3 is CSAREQGRNEQFF. CDR3 nucleotides: TGCAGTGCTAGAGAGCAGGGCCGTAATGAGCAGTTCTTC.

This clonotype was seen more than once but under ten times. The chain has TRBV30 and TRBJ2-3; no clear D. The germline CDR1 and CDR2 sequences are GTSNPN and SVGIG (reference sequence). Trimming removed 2 bases from V and 0 bases from J, with 9 bases in between. CDR3 length equals 14 residues. This CDR3 is CAWSRGLSTDTQYF. The CDR3 DNA reads TGTGCCTGGAGTAGAGGCCTTAGCACAGATACGCAGTATTTT. The full variable domain, its missing parts supplied by reference TRBV30 and TRBJ2-3, is SQTIHQWPATLVQPVGSPLSLECTVEGTSNPNLYWYRQAAGRGLQLLFYSVGIGQISSEVPQNLSASRPQDRQFILSSKKLLLSDSGFYLCAWSRGLSTDTQYFGPGTRLTVL.